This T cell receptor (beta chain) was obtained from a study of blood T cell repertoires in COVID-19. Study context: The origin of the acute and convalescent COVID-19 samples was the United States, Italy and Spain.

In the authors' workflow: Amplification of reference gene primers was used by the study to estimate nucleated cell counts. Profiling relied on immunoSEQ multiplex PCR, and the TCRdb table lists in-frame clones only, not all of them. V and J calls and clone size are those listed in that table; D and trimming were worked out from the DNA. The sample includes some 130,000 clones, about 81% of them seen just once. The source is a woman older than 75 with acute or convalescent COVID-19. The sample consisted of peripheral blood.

The CDR3 reads CASSQGTGVTGELFF. In nucleotides, the CDR3 is TGTGCCAGCAGCCAGGGGACAGGGGTGACCGGGGAGCTGTTTTTT. The chain joins TRBV3-1 (or the pseudogene TRBV3-2) to TRBJ2-2, with 10 bases aligning to TRBD1. CDR3 size: 15 residues. Germline V lookup: CDR1 LGHDT, CDR2 YNNKEL (reference sequence). The V gene end was trimmed by 3 bases and the J gene end by 5 bases; junction bases not matched to a gene: 3.